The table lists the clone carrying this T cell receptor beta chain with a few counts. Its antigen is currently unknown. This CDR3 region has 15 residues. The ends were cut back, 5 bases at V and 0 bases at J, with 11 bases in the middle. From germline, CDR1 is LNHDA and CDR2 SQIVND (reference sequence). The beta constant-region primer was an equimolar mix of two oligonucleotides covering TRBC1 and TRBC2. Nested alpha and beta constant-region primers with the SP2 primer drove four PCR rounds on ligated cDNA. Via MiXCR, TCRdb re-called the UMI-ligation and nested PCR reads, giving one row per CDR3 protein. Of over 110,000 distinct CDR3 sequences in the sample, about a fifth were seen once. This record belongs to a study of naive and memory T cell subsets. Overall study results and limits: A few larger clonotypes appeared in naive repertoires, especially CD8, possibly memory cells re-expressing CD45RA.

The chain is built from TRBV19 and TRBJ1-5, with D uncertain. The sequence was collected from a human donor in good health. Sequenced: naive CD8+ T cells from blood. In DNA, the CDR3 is TGTGCCAGTAGTTATACAGTGTTTAGCAATCAGCCCCAGCATTTT. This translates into CASSYTVFSNQPQHF.